This TCR beta chain is from a study of graft-versus-host responses after intestinal transplantation. Sequencing used immunoSEQ multiplex PCR; TCRdb keeps in-frame clones, though not all of them. The data hold tens of thousands of clones, with around 90% observed a single time. In the case of this clone: Its antigen is as yet unknown.

Germline V gene lookup returns CDR1 LGHNA and CDR2 YSLEER. The CDR3 spans 13 residues. V lost 0 bases, J lost 8 bases, and 8 bases lay in between. The chain couples TRBV4-3 to TRBJ2-1; unclear D gene. This receptor was identified in a human donor who was the organ donor for an intestinal transplant. The sequencing here drew on unstimulated CD8+ T cells sorted from spleen or lymph node cells, taken before transplant. As DNA, the CDR3 is TGCGCCAGCAGCCAAGATCGCCGCGATGAGCAGTTCTTC. Protein sequence: CASSQDRRDEQFF.